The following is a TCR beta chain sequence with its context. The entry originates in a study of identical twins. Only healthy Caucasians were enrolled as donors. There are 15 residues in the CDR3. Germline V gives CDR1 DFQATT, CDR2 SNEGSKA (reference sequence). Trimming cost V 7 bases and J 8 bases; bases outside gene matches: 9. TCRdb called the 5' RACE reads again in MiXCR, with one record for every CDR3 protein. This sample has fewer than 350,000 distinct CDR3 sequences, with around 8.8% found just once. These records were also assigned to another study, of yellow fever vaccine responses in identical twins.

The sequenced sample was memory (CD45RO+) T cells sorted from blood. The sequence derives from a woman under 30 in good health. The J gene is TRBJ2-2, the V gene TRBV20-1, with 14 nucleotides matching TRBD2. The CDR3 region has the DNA TGCAGTGTCCCTGGGACTAGCGGGGGAGGTGGGGAGCTGTTTTTT. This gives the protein CSVPGTSGGGGELFF.